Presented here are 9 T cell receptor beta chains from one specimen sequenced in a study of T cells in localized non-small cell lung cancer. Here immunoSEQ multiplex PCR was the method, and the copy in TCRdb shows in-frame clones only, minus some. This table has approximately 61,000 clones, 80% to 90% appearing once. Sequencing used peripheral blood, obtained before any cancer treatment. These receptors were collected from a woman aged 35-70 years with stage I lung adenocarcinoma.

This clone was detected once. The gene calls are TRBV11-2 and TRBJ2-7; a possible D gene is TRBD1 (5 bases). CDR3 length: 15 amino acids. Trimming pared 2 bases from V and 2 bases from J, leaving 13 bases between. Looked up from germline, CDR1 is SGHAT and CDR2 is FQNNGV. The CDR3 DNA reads TGTGCCAGCAGCTTAAGCTCCGACAGCACCTACGAGCAGTACTTC. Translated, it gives CASSLSSDSTYEQYF.

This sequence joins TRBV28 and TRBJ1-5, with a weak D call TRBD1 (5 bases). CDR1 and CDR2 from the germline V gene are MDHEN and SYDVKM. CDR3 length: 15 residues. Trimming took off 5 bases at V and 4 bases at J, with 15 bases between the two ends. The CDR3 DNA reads TGTGCCAGCAGTCGGGGGAGCGGGAATAATCAGCCCCAGCATTTT. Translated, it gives CASSRGSGNNQPQHF.

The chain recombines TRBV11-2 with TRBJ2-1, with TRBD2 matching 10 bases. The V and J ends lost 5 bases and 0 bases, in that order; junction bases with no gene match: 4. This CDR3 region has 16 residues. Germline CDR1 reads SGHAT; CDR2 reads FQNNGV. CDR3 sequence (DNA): TGTGCCAGCAGCCCCAGACTAGCGGGCTCCTACAATGAGCAGTTCTTC. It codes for CASSPRLAGSYNEQFF. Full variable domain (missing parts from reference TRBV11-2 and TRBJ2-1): EAGVAQSPRYKIIEKRQSVAFWCNPISGHATLYWYQQILGQGPKLLIQFQNNGVVDDSQLPKDRFSAERLKGVDSTLKIQPAKLEDSAVYLCASSPRLAGSYNEQFFGPGTRLTVL.

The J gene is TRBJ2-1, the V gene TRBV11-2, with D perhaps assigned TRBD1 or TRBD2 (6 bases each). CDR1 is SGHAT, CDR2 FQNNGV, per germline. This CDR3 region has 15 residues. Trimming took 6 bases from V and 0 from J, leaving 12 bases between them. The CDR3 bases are TGTGCCAGCAGTCAAGGGGGGAGCTCCTACAATGAGCAGTTCTTC. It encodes CASSQGGSSYNEQFF.

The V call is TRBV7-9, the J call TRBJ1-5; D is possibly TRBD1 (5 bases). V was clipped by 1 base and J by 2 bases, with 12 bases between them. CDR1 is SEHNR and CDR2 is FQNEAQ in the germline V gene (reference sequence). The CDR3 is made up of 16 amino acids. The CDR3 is CASSLDLGGGNQPQHF. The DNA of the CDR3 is TGTGCCAGCAGCTTAGATCTGGGGGGAGGCAATCAGCCCCAGCATTTT.

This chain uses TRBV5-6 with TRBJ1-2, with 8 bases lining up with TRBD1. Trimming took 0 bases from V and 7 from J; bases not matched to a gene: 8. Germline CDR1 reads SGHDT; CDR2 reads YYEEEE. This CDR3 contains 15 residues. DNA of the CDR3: TGTGCCAGCAGCTTGGTAGGGACAGGCGCACGTGGCTACACCTTC. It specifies CASSLVGTGARGYTF.

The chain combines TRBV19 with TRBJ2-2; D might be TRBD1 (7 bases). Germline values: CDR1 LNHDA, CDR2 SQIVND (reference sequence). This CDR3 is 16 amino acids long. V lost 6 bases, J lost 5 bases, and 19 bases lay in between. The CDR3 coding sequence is TGTGCCAGTAGAACCTCCCTGACAGGGAGGACCGGGGAGCTGTTTTTT. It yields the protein CASRTSLTGRTGELFF.

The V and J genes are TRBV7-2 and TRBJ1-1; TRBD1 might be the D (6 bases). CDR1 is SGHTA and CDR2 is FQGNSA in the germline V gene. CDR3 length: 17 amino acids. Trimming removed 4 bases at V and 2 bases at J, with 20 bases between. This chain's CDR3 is CASSSSLQGNRNTEAFF. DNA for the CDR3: TGTGCCAGCAGCTCATCCCTACAGGGAAACAGAAACACTGAAGCTTTCTTT. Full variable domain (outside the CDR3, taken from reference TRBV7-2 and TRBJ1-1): GAGVSQSPSNKVTEKGKDVELRCDPISGHTALYWYRQSLGQGLEFLIYFQGNSAPDKSGLPSDRFSAERTGGSVSTLTIQRTQQEDSAVYLCASSSSLQGNRNTEAFFGQGTRLTVV.

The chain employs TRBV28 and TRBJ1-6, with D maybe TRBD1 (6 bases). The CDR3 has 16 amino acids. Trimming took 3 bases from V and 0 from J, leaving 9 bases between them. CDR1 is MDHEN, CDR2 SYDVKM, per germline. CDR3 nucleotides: TGTGCCAGCAGTTTTCAGGGGCCCTCCTATAATTCACCCCTCCACTTT. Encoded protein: CASSFQGPSYNSPLHF.